The rows below give T cell receptor beta chains drawn from one sample of a study of T cell repertoires in cytomegalovirus infection. Using its own MiXCR run on the reads, TCRdb lists one record per CDR3 protein. The sample yields approximately 250,000 distinct CDR3 sequences, about 20% seen once. The sample consisted of CD8+ T cells from PBMCs. These receptors all come from a human donor in good health (CMV status not recorded). Some clones in this sample may be carry-over from other donors' samples. CDR3s include the opening cysteine and the closing phenylalanine or tryptophan. A D gene is named only where the DNA matches it firmly. Some rows mark clone size as missing; the rest say once, few, many or name a class of expanded clone.

j_gene | len | v_gene | abundance | d_gene | CDR3aa | CDR3nt
TRBJ1-6 | 14 | TRBV20-1 | few | NA | CSARDGAGWPPLHF | TGCAGTGCTAGAGATGGGGCAGGCTGGCCACCCCTCCACTTT
TRBJ2-3 | 13 | TRBV28 | few | NA | CASSSSGSDTQYF | TGTGCCAGCAGTTCGTCGGGATCAGATACGCAGTATTTT
TRBJ2-5 | 14 | TRBV12-3/TRBV12-4 | NA | TRBD1 | CASSLRGPQETQYF | TGTGCCAGCAGCCTCAGGGGGCCCCAAGAGACCCAGTACTTC
TRBJ2-7 | 16 | TRBV7-8 | many | NA | CASSLGSGGVVIEQYF | TGTGCCAGCAGCTTAGGAAGTGGAGGGGTGGTCATCGAGCAGTACTTC
TRBJ2-7 | 18 | TRBV28 | NA | NA | CASSFPPGGEGSSYEQYF | TGTGCCAGCAGTTTCCCCCCTGGGGGTGAAGGGAGCTCCTACGAGCAGTACTTC
TRBJ1-1 | 13 | TRBV7-8 | many | NA | CASSLAGRLEAFF | TGTGCCAGCAGCTTAGCGGGACGGCTAGAAGCTTTCTTT
TRBJ1-1 | 14 | TRBV12-5 | few | NA | CASGFGQANTEAFF | TGTGCTAGTGGTTTTGGGCAGGCGAACACTGAAGCTTTCTTT
TRBJ2-7 | 15 | TRBV29-1 | NA | TRBD2 | CSVEEGAGETYEQYF | TGCAGCGTTGAAGAGGGAGCGGGGGAGACCTACGAGCAGTACTTC
TRBJ1-3 | 13 | TRBV28 | NA | TRBD1 | CASSLTGVNTIYF | TGTGCCAGCAGTTTGACAGGGGTAAACACCATATATTTT
TRBJ2-1 | 12 | TRBV6-5 | NA | NA | CASSDTYNEQFF | TGTGCCAGCAGTGACACCTACAATGAGCAGTTCTTC
TRBJ2-1 | 14 | TRBV7-9 | many | NA | CASSLRISYNEQFF | TGTGCCAGCAGCCTACGGATCTCCTACAATGAGCAGTTCTTC
TRBJ1-1 | 21 | TRBV20-1 | NA | TRBD1 | CSARDLLASSGTGRENTEAFF | TGCAGTGCTAGAGACCTGCTAGCTTCTTCCGGGACAGGGAGGGAGAACACTGAAGCTTTCTTT
TRBJ1-2 | 11 | TRBV29-1 | NA | NA | CSVTGGRGYTF | TGCAGCGTTACCGGGGGGAGAGGCTACACCTTC
TRBJ1-2 | 18 | TRBV19 | NA | TRBD1 | CASSMLPGQALPQYGYTF | TGTGCCAGTAGTATGCTCCCGGGACAGGCCCTTCCTCAATATGGCTACACCTTC
TRBJ2-3 | 14 | TRBV29-1 | NA | NA | CSVVDRSASDTQYF | TGCAGCGTTGTGGACCGATCAGCGTCAGATACGCAGTATTTT
TRBJ1-6 | 16 | TRBV6-6 | few | TRBD1 | CASSYSETGATTPLHF | TGTGCCAGCAGTTACTCCGAAACAGGGGCCACGACACCCCTCCACTTT
TRBJ2-4 | 16 | TRBV20-1 | NA | NA | CSARDRGPLAKNIQYF | TGCAGTGCTAGAGATAGGGGTCCCCTAGCCAAAAACATTCAGTACTTC
TRBJ2-7 | 16 | TRBV7-8 | many | TRBD1 | CASSANRDSQTYEQYF | TGTGCCAGCAGCGCTAACCGGGACAGTCAAACTTACGAGCAGTACTTC
TRBJ2-6 | 17 | TRBV2 | NA | NA | CASSLPLQGPGANVLTF | TGTGCCAGCAGTCTTCCTCTACAGGGCCCCGGGGCCAACGTCCTGACTTTC
TRBJ1-6 | 12 | TRBV10-3 | few | NA | CAISEGHSPLHF | TGTGCCATCAGTGAAGGACATTCACCCCTCCACTTT
TRBJ2-5 | 15 | TRBV7-6 | few | NA | CASSLWASDQETQYF | TGTGCCAGCAGCTTATGGGCGTCGGACCAAGAGACCCAGTACTTC
TRBJ2-7 | 16 | TRBV29-1 | few | TRBD1 | CSVEDWGQGSSYEQYF | TGCAGCGTTGAAGATTGGGGACAGGGGAGCTCCTACGAGCAGTACTTC
TRBJ2-7 | 17 | TRBV14 | few | NA | CASSQDLGGGNSYEQYF | TGTGCCAGCAGCCAAGATCTTGGAGGGGGGAACTCCTACGAGCAGTACTTC
TRBJ2-5 | 15 | TRBV7-9 | many | NA | CASSSPLGGQETQYF | TGTGCCAGCAGCTCCCCGCTCGGAGGACAAGAGACCCAGTACTTC
TRBJ2-1 | 13 | TRBV12-3/TRBV12-4 | NA | NA | CASSLPGRVEQFF | TGTGCCAGCAGTTTACCTGGTAGGGTAGAGCAGTTCTTC
TRBJ1-3 | 16 | TRBV28 | NA | NA | CASSLWSVSSGNTIYF | TGTGCCAGCAGTTTATGGTCGGTGAGCTCTGGAAACACCATATATTTT
TRBJ2-1 | 12 | TRBV5-1 | NA | NA | CASRDYYNEQFF | TGCGCCAGCAGGGACTATTACAATGAGCAGTTCTTC
TRBJ2-7 | 14 | TRBV7-9 | NA | NA | CASSLARDSIEQYF | TGTGCCAGCAGCTTAGCCCGGGACTCCATCGAGCAGTACTTC
TRBJ2-3 | 14 | TRBV28 | NA | NA | CASRDKNLEDTQYF | TGTGCCAGCCGGGACAAGAATTTAGAAGATACGCAGTATTTT
TRBJ1-5 | 17 | TRBV7-2 | many | NA | CASSPEGWPAANQPQHF | TGTGCCAGCAGCCCAGAGGGGTGGCCAGCGGCGAATCAGCCCCAGCATTTT
TRBJ2-3 | 13 | TRBV12-3/TRBV12-4 | NA | NA | CASSLAVSDTQYF | TGTGCCAGCAGTTTGGCTGTTTCTGATACGCAGTATTTT
TRBJ2-3 | 16 | TRBV7-2 | many | TRBD2 | CASSLWASGGTDTQYF | TGTGCCAGCAGCTTATGGGCTAGCGGGGGCACAGATACGCAGTATTTT
TRBJ2-7 | 16 | TRBV28 | NA | TRBD1 | CASSPTGESLSYEQYF | TGTGCCAGCAGCCCGACAGGGGAGAGCCTCTCCTACGAGCAGTACTTC
TRBJ1-3 | 13 | TRBV20-1 | few | NA | CSVKEGTGNTIYF | TGCAGTGTTAAGGAAGGGACTGGAAACACCATATATTTT
TRBJ1-1 | 15 | TRBV2 | NA | TRBD1 | CASGEAVGGPGTAFF | TGTGCCAGCGGGGAGGCCGTAGGGGGCCCCGGAACGGCTTTCTTT
TRBJ2-7 | 15 | TRBV28 | NA | NA | CASSLCGYRSYEQYF | TGTGCCAGCAGTTTGTGCGGTTACCGCTCCTACGAGCAGTACTTC
TRBJ1-1 | 12 | TRBV19 | NA | TRBD1 | CASLQGSTEAFF | TGTGCCAGTTTACAGGGGAGCACTGAAGCTTTCTTT
TRBJ1-5 | 14 | TRBV12-3/TRBV12-4 | NA | NA | CASSAHSGSQPQHF | TGTGCCAGCAGTGCGCATTCGGGGAGTCAGCCCCAGCATTTT
TRBJ1-5 | 15 | TRBV2 | few | NA | CASSDDSYSNQPQHF | TGTGCCAGCAGTGACGACAGTTATAGCAATCAGCCCCAGCATTTT
TRBJ1-5 | 14 | TRBV19 | many | NA | CASSMGQRNQPQHF | TGTGCCAGTAGTATGGGACAACGAAATCAGCCCCAGCATTTT
TRBJ1-3 | 15 | TRBV10-3 | many | NA | CATSQGTDSGNTIYF | TGTGCCACCAGCCAGGGGACCGACTCTGGAAACACCATATATTTT
TRBJ2-7 | 14 | TRBV2 | few | NA | CASSDRGEIYEQYF | TGTGCCAGCAGTGACAGGGGGGAAATCTACGAGCAGTACTTC
TRBJ2-7 | 15 | TRBV28 | few | NA | CASSFRGARSYEQYF | TGTGCCAGCAGTTTCCGGGGGGCCCGATCCTACGAGCAGTACTTC
TRBJ1-2 | 16 | TRBV29-1 | NA | TRBD1 | CSVEVRDRGPNYGYTF | TGCAGCGTTGAAGTTAGGGATAGGGGGCCCAACTATGGCTACACCTTC
TRBJ1-1 | 13 | TRBV25-1 | NA | NA | CASSESGATEAFF | TGTGCCAGCAGTGAATCTGGGGCCACTGAAGCTTTCTTT